The entry below describes one T cell receptor (beta chain). The source of the sample is a study of OX40 agonist ivuxolimab in advanced cancers. Study as a whole: Patients received ivuxolimab, an agonistic anti-OX40 (CD134) antibody. Three partial responders included one hepatocellular carcinoma patient and two cutaneous melanoma patients.

V gave up 6 bases and J gave up 2 bases, with 7 bases separating them. The germline V gene encodes CDR1 SGHTA and CDR2 FQGNSA. The CDR3 consists of 13 residues. Using immunoSEQ multiplex PCR, the repertoire was profiled, and TCRdb retains in-frame clones only, with some absent. The repertoire holds 50,000 to 65,000 clones, with approximately 90% as singletons. Sequencing used CD4+ or CD8+ T cells sorted from blood, obtained in a trial of the OX40 agonist ivuxolimab. This TCR came from an adult with an advanced solid tumor such as melanoma, head and neck, liver or kidney cancer. This chain joins TRBV7-2 and TRBJ2-2; D gene ambiguous. DNA for the CDR3: TGTGCCAGCAGGACCCCAAACACCGGGGAGCTGTTTTTT. This gives the protein CASRTPNTGELFF.